Below, 9 T cell receptor beta chains from the same sample are listed, as sequenced in a study of T cell repertoires in aging, cancer and after chemotherapy. Rearranged V-D-J TRB sequences were amplified with a mixed TRB-A/B primer pool. Each CDR3 protein gets one entry after TCRdb re-called the multiplex PCR reads with MiXCR. The table includes around 15,000 distinct CDR3 sequences, 40% to 55% detected once. Amplification of TCR beta used genomic DNA extracted from peripheral blood. The sample consisted of blood. These receptors originate from a human donor in good health.

This chain connects TRBV6-1 to TRBJ2-2; D might be TRBD1 or TRBD2, each matching 5 bases. The CDR3 has 12 amino acids. The germline CDR1 and CDR2 sequences are MNHNS and SASEGT. The V end lost 5 bases, the J end lost 9 bases, and 10 bases lay between the germline ends. In DNA form, the CDR3 reads TGTGCCAGCAGTCGAGGGGAGAGGGAGCTGTTTTTT. Translating it yields CASSRGERELFF.

The V gene is TRBV6-5, the J gene TRBJ1-1; D is perhaps TRBD1 (5 bases). Germline V gene data show CDR1 as MNHEY and CDR2 as SVGAGI. The V end was cut by 4 bases, the J end by 1 base, with 7 bases between. The CDR3 runs 13 residues. DNA for the CDR3: TGTGCCAGCAGTTTAGGGGCGAACACTGAAGCTTTCTTT. It translates to CASSLGANTEAFF.

The rearrangement links TRBV6-4 to TRBJ2-3; TRBD2 might be the D (5 bases). V was trimmed by 3 bases and J by 3 bases, leaving 7 bases between them. Per the germline V gene, CDR1 is MRHNA and CDR2 is SNTAGT. The CDR3 is 13 residues long. The DNA of the CDR3 is TGTGCCAGCAGTGAGAGGGAGACAGATACGCAGTATTTT. Residues: CASSERETDTQYF.

The chain is built from TRBV19 and TRBJ1-5; D is ambiguous. The CDR3 totals 12 residues. Trimming left V 7 bases short and J 2 bases short, with 6 bases between. Germline values: CDR1 LNHDA, CDR2 SQIVND (reference sequence). In DNA form, the CDR3 reads TGTGCCAGTAACATAGGCAATCAGCCCCAGCATTTT. It yields the protein CASNIGNQPQHF.

The CDR3 region is CASSTNRENTEAFF. The CDR3 nucleotides read TGTGCCAGCAGCACTAACAGGGAGAACACTGAAGCTTTCTTT. The J gene is TRBJ1-1, the V gene TRBV6-5; maybe TRBD1 (6 bases). The CDR3 length is 14 residues. Germline assignment: CDR1 MNHEY and CDR2 SVGAGI. Trimming removed 6 bases from V and 1 base from J, with 12 bases in between.

This clonotype is medium-sized within its sample. This chain connects TRBV29-1 to TRBJ2-2; possible D gene TRBD2, 6 bases. The V and J ends lost 6 bases and 4 bases respectively, with 18 bases between them. The length of the CDR3 is 15 residues. CDR1 and CDR2 (germline): SQVTM, ANQGSEA. CDR3 sequence: CSVGGWGRGTGELFF. As DNA, the CDR3 is TGCAGCGTCGGGGGATGGGGAAGAGGCACCGGGGAGCTGTTTTTT.

This clonotype was observed a few times. The chain combines TRBV6-5 with TRBJ2-3; D gene ambiguous. V was clipped by 4 bases and J by 4 bases, with 24 bases between them. Germline V gene lookup returns CDR1 MNHEY and CDR2 SVGAGI. The CDR3 loop spans 18 amino acids. The CDR3 sequence: CASSWKGPSSSDPDTQYF. The CDR3 nucleotides read TGTGCCAGCAGTTGGAAAGGGCCATCTAGTTCGGATCCAGATACGCAGTATTTT.

For this clonotype: A read error may account for a junction end that differs from germline. V is TRBV30 and J is TRBJ2-2; 10 nucleotides align to TRBD2. The CDR3 totals 14 residues. CDR1 is GTSNPN and CDR2 is SVGIG in the germline V gene (reference sequence). The chain's CDR3 is CAWGGLANAGELFF. CDR3 nucleotides: TGTGCCTGGGGGGGACTAGCGAACGCCGGGGAGCTGTTTTTT.

This clonotype is judged medium-sized. V is TRBV29-1 and J is TRBJ2-5, with 7 bases lining up with TRBD1. Looked up from germline, CDR1 is SQVTM and CDR2 is ANQGSEA. CDR3 length: 13 amino acids. V shed 4 bases, J shed 2 bases, and the junction held 4 bases outside the gene matches. The CDR3 DNA follows: TGCAGCGTTGGGACAGGCCTGCAAGAGACCCAGTACTTC. Protein: CSVGTGLQETQYF.